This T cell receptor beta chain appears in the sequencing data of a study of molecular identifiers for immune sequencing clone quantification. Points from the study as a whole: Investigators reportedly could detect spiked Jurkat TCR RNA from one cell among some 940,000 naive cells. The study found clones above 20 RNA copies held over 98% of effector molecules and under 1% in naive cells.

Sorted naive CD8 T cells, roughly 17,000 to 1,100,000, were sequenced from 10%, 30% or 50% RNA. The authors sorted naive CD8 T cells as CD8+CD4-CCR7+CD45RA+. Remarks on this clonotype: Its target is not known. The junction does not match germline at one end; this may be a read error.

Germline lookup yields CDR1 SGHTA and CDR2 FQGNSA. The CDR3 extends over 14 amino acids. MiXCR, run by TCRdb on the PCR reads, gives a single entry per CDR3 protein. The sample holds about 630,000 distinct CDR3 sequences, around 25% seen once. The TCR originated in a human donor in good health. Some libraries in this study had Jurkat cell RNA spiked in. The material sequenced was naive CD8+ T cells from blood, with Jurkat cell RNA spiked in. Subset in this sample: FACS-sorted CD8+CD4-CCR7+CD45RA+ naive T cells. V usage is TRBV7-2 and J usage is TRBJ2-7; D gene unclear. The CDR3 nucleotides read TGTGCCCGCAGCTTATACGGCCCGCCCTACGAGCCGTACTTC. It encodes CARSLYGPPYEPYF.